This is a list of T cell receptor beta chains from one sample in a study of blood T cell repertoires in COVID-19. This table comes from immunoSEQ multiplex PCR, and its TCRdb copy is limited to in-frame clones, with some not included. The sample includes approximately 230,000 clones, roughly four fifths of them seen just once. Input material: PBMCs or T cells enriched from blood (not recorded which). Receptor source: a man aged 35-49 years who had recovered from COVID-19. Each CDR3 is given with its conserved first and last residue. D genes are given only for firm matches. Some rows have no size entry. The others give once, few or many, or a class for an expanded clone.

J,D,V,size,CDR3,DNA
TRBJ1-2,NA,TRBV7-8,NA,CASSPREGLKGYTF,TGTGCCAGCAGCCCTCGGGAAGGTTTAAAGGGCTACACCTTC
TRBJ2-2,NA,TRBV6-2/TRBV6-3,few,CASSYLRGNTGELFF,TGTGCCAGCAGTTACCTCCGGGGGAACACCGGGGAGCTGTTTTTT
TRBJ2-3,TRBD2,TRBV11-2,NA,CASSRSLAGGTDTQYF,TGTGCCAGCAGCCGATCACTAGCGGGAGGAACAGATACGCAGTATTTT
TRBJ1-6,TRBD1,TRBV10-3,NA,CAISENVRQGSYNSPLHF,TGTGCCATCAGTGAAAACGTTAGACAGGGTTCCTATAATTCACCCCTCCACTTT
TRBJ1-2,NA,TRBV4-3,NA,CASSQVIRGYTF,TGCGCCAGCAGCCAAGTAATTCGGGGCTACACCTTC
TRBJ1-1,NA,TRBV5-1,NA,CASSGGGFGTEAFF,TGCGCCAGCAGTGGCGGGGGGTTTGGCACTGAAGCTTTCTTT
TRBJ2-6,NA,TRBV7-6,NA,CASSPEGRGRPGANVLTF,TGTGCCAGCAGCCCCGAGGGCAGGGGTAGGCCTGGGGCCAACGTCCTGACTTTC
TRBJ2-3,NA,TRBV3-1/TRBV3-2,few,CASSQDYGLKYF,TGTGCCAGCAGCCAAGATTACGGACTAAAGTATTTT
TRBJ1-2,NA,TRBV6-5,NA,CASSPRVPDGYTF,TGTGCCAGCAGTCCGAGAGTCCCTGATGGCTACACCTTC
TRBJ1-6,NA,TRBV28,NA,CASIEPQGNSAPLHF,TGTGCCAGCATTGAACCTCAGGGGAATTCGGCACCCCTCCACTTT
TRBJ2-1,TRBD2,TRBV28,NA,CASGTSGISAHNEQFF,TGTGCCAGCGGGACTAGCGGGATTTCCGCCCACAATGAGCAGTTCTTC
TRBJ1-5,NA,TRBV7-9,NA,CASSSQSSPQHF,TGTGCCAGCAGCTCCCAGTCTTCACCCCAGCATTTT
TRBJ2-2,NA,TRBV6-4,NA,CASSTHSTGELFF,TGTGCCAGCAGTACTCACAGCACCGGGGAGCTGTTTTTT
TRBJ2-2,TRBD2,TRBV4-3,NA,CASSQNPRGSGGADGELFF,TGCGCCAGCAGCCAAAACCCTCGAGGAAGCGGGGGGGCCGACGGGGAGCTGTTTTTT
TRBJ2-2,NA,TRBV7-2,NA,CASSLRSGDTGELFF,TGTGCCAGCAGCTTAAGGTCAGGGGATACCGGGGAGCTGTTTTTT
TRBJ2-7,NA,TRBV28,NA,CASEVPGVKGEQYF,TGTGCCAGCGAAGTCCCCGGGGTTAAGGGCGAGCAGTACTTC
TRBJ2-7,NA,TRBV12-1,NA,CASSFAPGGTSGRTLEEQYF,TGTGCCAGCAGCTTTGCGCCCGGGGGGACTAGCGGCCGGACCCTTGAGGAGCAGTACTTC
TRBJ1-1,NA,TRBV2,NA,CASSEDYGGHTEAFF,TGTGCCAGCAGTGAAGACTACGGGGGACACACTGAAGCTTTCTTT
TRBJ2-3,NA,TRBV29-1,NA,CSGDSGEDTQYF,TGCAGCGGGGATTCAGGGGAAGATACGCAGTATTTT
TRBJ2-3,TRBD1,TRBV5-1,NA,CASSLRTGPEADTQYF,TGCGCCAGCAGCTTACGGACAGGCCCCGAGGCAGATACGCAGTATTTT
TRBJ1-6,NA,TRBV27,NA,CASPGTTNSPLHF,TGTGCCAGTCCCGGGACTACCAATTCACCCCTCCACTTT
TRBJ2-5,TRBD1,TRBV7-3,NA,CASSPSQGVETQYF,TGTGCCAGCAGCCCCTCTCAGGGGGTCGAGACCCAGTACTTC
TRBJ1-6,NA,TRBV6-5,NA,CASFLSSDSPLHF,TGTGCCAGCTTCCTTTCCTCTGATTCACCCCTCCACTTT
TRBJ2-1,NA,TRBV10-3,few,CAISEQVNYNEQFF,TGTGCCATCAGTGAGCAGGTCAACTACAATGAGCAGTTCTTC
TRBJ1-4,NA,TRBV5-6,NA,CASSWGEGKSVF,TGTGCCAGCAGCTGGGGAGAGGGCAAGTCCGTCTTT
TRBJ1-5,TRBD1,TRBV19,NA,CASNPSDRLSNQPQHF,TGTGCCAGTAACCCCTCGGACAGGTTAAGCAATCAGCCCCAGCATTTT
TRBJ2-1,TRBD1,TRBV10-3,NA,CAISGTGVTNEQFF,TGTGCCATCAGTGGGACAGGGGTCACCAATGAGCAGTTCTTC
TRBJ1-4,TRBD1,TRBV28,NA,CASTPGQGNEKLFF,TGTGCCAGCACCCCGGGACAGGGGAATGAAAAACTGTTTTTT
TRBJ1-4,NA,TRBV9,NA,CASSPPRGEKLFF,TGTGCCTCCTCTCCACCCCGCGGTGAAAAACTGTTTTTT
TRBJ1-2,NA,TRBV7-3,NA,CASSSRTDYTF,TGTGCCAGCAGCTCTCGGACAGACTACACCTTC
TRBJ1-4,NA,TRBV3-1/TRBV3-2,NA,CASSPRGGNEKLFF,TGTGCCAGCAGCCCCAGGGGTGGGAATGAAAAACTGTTTTTT
TRBJ1-5,TRBD1,TRBV19,NA,CASTQGTVSNQPQHF,TGTGCCAGTACCCAAGGGACAGTGAGCAATCAGCCCCAGCATTTT